Listed below are T cell receptor beta chains from one sample, sequenced in a study of CD8 T cells in Susac syndrome. MiXCR, applied by TCRdb to the immunoSEQ multiplex PCR reads, yields one record per CDR3 protein. The repertoire holds some 150,000 distinct CDR3 sequences, about 94% seen once, with roughly 0.21% in the top ten. Source material: CD8+ T cells from PBMCs. The receptors stem from a human donor with multiple sclerosis. Both conserved end residues are part of each CDR3. A D gene is named only where the DNA matches it firmly. Clone size appears in some rows only: once, few, many, or a class for an expanded clone.

TRBJ1-2,-,TRBV29-1,-,TGCAGCGTTGAAGATGAAGAGACAGGACGATACCCTTGGTATGGCTACACCTTC,CSVEDEETGRYPWYGYTF
TRBJ2-7,-,TRBV27,-,TGTGCCAGCAGTAAAAAGATCCCCGGGGACCCTCGGGGCGAGCAGTACTTC,CASSKKIPGDPRGEQYF
TRBJ2-7,-,TRBV7-6,-,TGTGCCAGCAGCTTAGCCTGGTCCTACGAGCAGTACTTC,CASSLAWSYEQYF
TRBJ2-7,-,TRBV6-2/TRBV6-3,-,TGTGCCAGCAGTTACATGATTACCTACGAGCAGTACTTC,CASSYMITYEQYF
TRBJ2-7,TRBD1,TRBV11-2,-,TGTGCCAGCAGCTTAGGAGGGGGCGTTTATTACGAGCAGTACTTC,CASSLGGGVYYEQYF
TRBJ2-1,TRBD2,TRBV7-8,-,TGTGCCAGCAGCGCCAGTAGCGGGACTTACAATGAGCAGTTCTTC,CASSASSGTYNEQFF
TRBJ2-1,-,TRBV27,once,TGTGCCAGCTCAGCCGGGACTCCTACCAATGAGCAGTTCTTC,CASSAGTPTNEQFF
TRBJ2-1,-,TRBV7-2,-,TGTGCCAGCAGCTTATTTGGGGGGCGGCCAAACAATGAGCAGTTCTTC,CASSLFGGRPNNEQFF
TRBJ1-1,-,TRBV12-3/TRBV12-4,-,TGTGCCAGCAGTTTCGGCCAGGGGCCGATGAACACTGAAGCTTTCTTT,CASSFGQGPMNTEAFF
TRBJ2-3,-,TRBV29-1,-,TGCAGCGTCGGAGGAGCCCCCTCAGATACGCAGTATTTT,CSVGGAPSDTQYF
TRBJ2-5,TRBD2,TRBV18,once,TGTGCCAGCTCACCTGCTAGCGGGGGTCTCGAGACCCAGTACTTC,CASSPASGGLETQYF
TRBJ1-1,-,TRBV27,-,TGTGCCAGCAGTTTAATTCGGGCCTTGAACACTGAAGCTTTCTTT,CASSLIRALNTEAFF
TRBJ2-7,-,TRBV6-2/TRBV6-3,-,TGTGCCAGCAGTCATGATCCCTACGAGCAGTACTTC,CASSHDPYEQYF
TRBJ1-2,TRBD1,TRBV29-1,-,TGCAGCGTCGCTGACAGGGTGATTAACTATGGCTACACCTTC,CSVADRVINYGYTF
TRBJ1-6,-,TRBV10-2,once,TGCGCCAGCAGTGAAGGTTCACCCCTCCACTTT,CASSEGSPLHF
TRBJ1-2,-,TRBV7-9,-,TGTGCCAGCAGCTTACCCGGGGCAGGAGCGATTAACTATGGCTACACCTTC,CASSLPGAGAINYGYTF
TRBJ2-7,-,TRBV20-1,-,TGCAGTGCTAGAGGAAAGGGATCGGTCCTTCCCTACGAGCAGTACTTC,CSARGKGSVLPYEQYF
TRBJ2-5,TRBD2,TRBV5-1,-,TGCGCCAGCAGCTTGGCCGGGCGGGGGAGTACCGACCAAGAGACCCAGTACTTC,CASSLAGRGSTDQETQYF
TRBJ1-1,TRBD1,TRBV20-1,-,TGCAGTGCAAGTACGCCATACAGGGGGCTGCGGGCTTTCTTT,CSASTPYRGLRAFF
TRBJ2-5,-,TRBV5-1,once,TGCGCCAGCAGCTTGGCAGGGGCTTGGCAAGAGACCCAGTACTTC,CASSLAGAWQETQYF
TRBJ2-3,-,TRBV19,-,TGTGCCGAAGGGACAAAAAGCACCTATACGCAGTATTTT,CAEGTKSTYTQYF
TRBJ2-7,-,TRBV27,-,TGTGCCAGCAGGGGGGACCCCTCCTACGAGCAGTACTTC,CASRGDPSYEQYF
TRBJ2-1,TRBD1,TRBV15,-,TGTGCCACCAGCAGGGGACAGGGGGGAACCTACAATGAGCAGTTCTTC,CATSRGQGGTYNEQFF